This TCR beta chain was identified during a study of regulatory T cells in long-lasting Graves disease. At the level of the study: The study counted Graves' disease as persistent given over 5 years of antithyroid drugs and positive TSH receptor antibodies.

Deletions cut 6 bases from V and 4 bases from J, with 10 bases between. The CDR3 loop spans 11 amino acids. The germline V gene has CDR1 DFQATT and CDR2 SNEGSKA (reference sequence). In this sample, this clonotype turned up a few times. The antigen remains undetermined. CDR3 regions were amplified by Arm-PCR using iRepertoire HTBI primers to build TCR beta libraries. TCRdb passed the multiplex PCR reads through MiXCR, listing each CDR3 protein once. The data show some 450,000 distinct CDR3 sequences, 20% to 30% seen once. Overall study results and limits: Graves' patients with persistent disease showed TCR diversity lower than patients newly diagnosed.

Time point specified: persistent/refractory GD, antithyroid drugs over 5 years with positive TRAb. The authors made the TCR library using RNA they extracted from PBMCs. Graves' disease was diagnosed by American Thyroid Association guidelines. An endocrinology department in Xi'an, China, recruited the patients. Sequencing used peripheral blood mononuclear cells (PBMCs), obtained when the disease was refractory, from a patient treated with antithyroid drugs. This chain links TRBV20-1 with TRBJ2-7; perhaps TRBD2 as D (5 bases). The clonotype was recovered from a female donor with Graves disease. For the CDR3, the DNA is TGCAGTGCCGGGGTTTGGTACGAGCAGTACTTC. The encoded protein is CSAGVWYEQYF.